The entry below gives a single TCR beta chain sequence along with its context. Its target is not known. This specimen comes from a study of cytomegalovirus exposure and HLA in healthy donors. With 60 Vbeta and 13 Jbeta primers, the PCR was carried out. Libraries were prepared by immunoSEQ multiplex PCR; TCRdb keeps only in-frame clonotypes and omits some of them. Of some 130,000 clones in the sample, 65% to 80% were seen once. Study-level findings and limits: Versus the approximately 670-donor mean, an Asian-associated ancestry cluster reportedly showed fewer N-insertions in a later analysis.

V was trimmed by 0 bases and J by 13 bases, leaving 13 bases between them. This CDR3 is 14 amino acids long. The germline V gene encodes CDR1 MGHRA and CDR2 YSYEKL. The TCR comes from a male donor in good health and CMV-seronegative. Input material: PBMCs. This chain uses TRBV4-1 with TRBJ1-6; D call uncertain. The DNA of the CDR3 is TGCGCCAGCAGCCAAGAAGGGAGAGTAGGGCCCCTCCACTTT. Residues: CASSQEGRVGPLHF.